One and the same sample provided the 28 T cell receptor beta chains below, sequenced in a study of T cell repertoires in cytomegalovirus infection. TCRdb called the reads again in MiXCR, with one record for every CDR3 protein. In the table there are about 230,000 distinct CDR3 sequences, about 7% of which are singletons. Sequences were obtained from PBMCs. These receptors all come from a human donor in good health (CMV status not recorded). Some clones in this sample may be carry-over from other donors' samples.

This clonotype was seen repeatedly, ten times or more. The V and J genes are TRBV19 and TRBJ2-3; TRBD2 aligns across 10 bases. The junction had 5 bases not matched to a gene; V was cut back by 4 bases and J by 1 base. Germline V lookup: CDR1 LNHDA, CDR2 SQIVND (reference sequence). The CDR3 runs to 16 residues. The CDR3 DNA sequence: TGTGCCAGTAGTACGAAGGGGACTAGCGGCACAGATACGCAGTATTTT. This gives the protein CASSTKGTSGTDTQYF.

Points on this clonotype: This likely comes from a read error, as the CDR3 has no conserved phenylalanine or tryptophan at its end. V usage is TRBV7-6 and J usage is TRBJ2-7, with 8 bases aligning to TRBD1. This CDR3 comprises 17 residues. Germline CDR1 reads SGHVS; CDR2 reads FNYEAQ. After removal of 5 bases from V and 9 bases from J, the junction contained 21 bases not matched to a gene. CDR3 coding DNA: TGTGCCAGCAGCCGTTCTCGGACAGGGAAGGGGTTGAACGTGCAGTACCTC. Amino acids: CASSRSRTGKGLNVQYL.

Ten or more counts support this clonotype. The chain carries TRBV28 and TRBJ1-2, with 7 positions matching TRBD1. Germline CDR1 reads MDHEN; CDR2 reads SYDVKM. The CDR3 extends over 19 amino acids. J lost 0 bases, V lost 5 bases, and 18 bases had no gene match. The CDR3 loop reads CASSPLGGGGRRSNYGYTF. As DNA, the CDR3 is TGTGCCAGCAGTCCACTAGGAGGGGGCGGGAGGCGTTCTAACTATGGCTACACCTTC.

At least ten counts were recorded for this clonotype. The chain combines TRBV5-4 with TRBJ2-3; 8 positions match TRBD1. With V trimmed by 2 bases and J by 3 bases, 8 bases remained unmatched. Germline V CDR1 and CDR2: SGHNT, YYREEE (reference sequence). There are 16 residues in the CDR3. The CDR3 nucleotides read TGTGCCAGCAGCTTTGGGACAGGAGTGGGGACAGATACGCAGTATTTT. Translated: CASSFGTGVGTDTQYF.

At least ten counts were recorded for this clonotype. This chain uses TRBV20-1 with TRBJ1-5, with a weak D call TRBD1 (5 bases). Germline V lookup: CDR1 DFQATT, CDR2 SNEGSKA (reference sequence). The V gene lost 0 bases and the J gene lost 3 bases, with 9 bases spanning the gap. This CDR3 is built from 14 residues. The CDR3 bases are TGCAGTGCTAGAGATTCAGGGTACAATCAGCCCCAGCATTTT. Translation gives CSARDSGYNQPQHF.

This clonotype was seen a few times. The chain links TRBV7-9 to TRBJ1-2; D gene unclear. The V end was cut by 5 bases, the J end by 6 bases, with 10 bases between. CDR1 and CDR2 from the germline V gene are SEHNR and FQNEAQ (reference sequence). The length of the CDR3 is 12 residues. The CDR3 region is CASSTDWDGYTF. CDR3 in DNA: TGTGCCAGCAGCACGGACTGGGATGGCTACACCTTC.

This clonotype has a count of ten or more. V usage is TRBV7-2 and J usage is TRBJ2-1; 8 bases fit TRBD1. Germline V gene lookup returns CDR1 SGHTA and CDR2 FQGNSA. V gave up 5 bases and J gave up 3 bases; unmatched junction bases: 6. CDR3 size: 15 residues. CDR3 sequence (DNA): TGTGCCAGCAGCCGAGGGACAGGATTCTACAATGAGCAGTTCTTC. Its translation is CASSRGTGFYNEQFF.

Ten or more counts support this clonotype. The rearrangement links TRBV29-1 to TRBJ2-3; no clear D gene. CDR1 SQVTM and CDR2 ANQGSEA come from the germline V gene. The V gene lost 3 bases and the J gene lost 0 bases, with 13 bases spanning the gap. The CDR3 spans 15 residues. The CDR3 here is CSVDTRIPSTDTQYF. In DNA, the CDR3 is TGCAGCGTTGATACACGGATCCCTAGCACAGATACGCAGTATTTT.

The sample holds many counts of this clonotype. The V call is TRBV18, the J call TRBJ2-7; TRBD1 matches 8 bases. V lost 4 bases and J lost 6; bases outside the gene matches: 17. The CDR3 spans 17 residues. Germline CDR1 is KGHSH and CDR2 is LQKENI. The CDR3 loop is CASSQLGPGQGGGEQYF. The CDR3 nucleotides read TGTGCCAGCTCACAACTTGGGCCCGGACAGGGCGGAGGCGAGCAGTACTTC.

This clonotype has a count of ten or more. V is TRBV5-6 and J is TRBJ1-5; 7 bases fit TRBD1. In germline, CDR1 is SGHDT, CDR2 YYEEEE. The CDR3 consists of 16 residues. The trim removed 5 bases at V and 1 base at J, leaving 9 bases unmatched. The CDR3 reads CASRDSTGKSNQPQHF. In DNA, the CDR3 is TGTGCCAGCAGGGACTCGACAGGGAAAAGCAATCAGCCCCAGCATTTT.

This clonotype was seen ten or more times. The chain combines TRBV25-1 with TRBJ1-1; tentative D call: TRBD1 (6 bases). V dropped 5 bases and J dropped 1 base, with 14 bases sitting between them. Per germline, CDR1 MGHDK and CDR2 SYGVNS. CDR3 length equals 15 residues. CDR3 nucleotides: TGTGCCAGCAGTCATCGGGACATCCAGAACACTGAAGCTTTCTTT. It yields the protein CASSHRDIQNTEAFF.

This clonotype has ten or more counts. V and J are TRBV7-2 and TRBJ1-5, with D possibly matching TRBD1 (5 bases). V was cut by 5 bases and J by 5 bases, with 16 bases left in between. The CDR3 spans 15 residues. Germline V gene sequence: CDR1 SGHTA, CDR2 FQGNSA. CDR3 bases: TGTGCCAGCAGCCCCCGGGGGGGTTCCGATCAGCCCCAGCATTTT. Translation: CASSPRGGSDQPQHF.

This clonotype was seen at least ten times. For the CDR3, the DNA is TGCGCCAGCGGGCGGGGAAGGCACTATGGCTACACCTTC. Translated: CASGRGRHYGYTF. This chain joins TRBV10-2 and TRBJ1-2; D call uncertain. The V gene's germline CDR1 is WSHSY and CDR2 SAAADI. The CDR3 runs to 13 residues. V shed 8 bases and J shed 3 bases, with 13 bases lying between them.

At least ten counts were recorded for this clonotype. The chain links TRBV12-3 or TRBV12-4 to TRBJ2-1; 8 positions match TRBD1. This CDR3 is 15 amino acids long. Losses at the gene ends were 3 bases for V and 4 bases for J; bases not matched to a gene: 5. CDR3 sequence: CASSFRTGRYNEQFF. The CDR3 bases are TGTGCCAGCAGTTTTCGGACAGGGAGATACAATGAGCAGTTCTTC.

At least ten counts were recorded for this clonotype. The rearrangement joins TRBV10-3 to TRBJ1-2, with 10 bases aligning to TRBD1. V dropped 7 bases and J dropped 2; count of bases not matched to a gene: 7. Germline CDR1 and CDR2: ENHRY and SYGVKD. This CDR3 is built from 15 residues. This chain's CDR3 is CAITSPDRGNYGYTF. CDR3 nucleotides: TGTGCCATCACTTCTCCGGACAGGGGGAACTATGGCTACACCTTC.

This sequence joins TRBV20-1 and TRBJ1-4; tentative D call: TRBD1 (6 bases). Trimming removed 0 bases at V and 5 bases at J, with 22 bases between. Per the germline V gene, CDR1 is DFQATT and CDR2 is SNEGSKA (reference sequence). The CDR3 totals 18 residues. The CDR3 sequence is CSARDRGTQKGLNEKLFF. CDR3 nucleotides: TGCAGTGCTAGAGATCGAGGGACACAAAAGGGACTAAATGAAAAACTGTTTTTT.

For the CDR3, the DNA is TGCAGTGCTAGAGATAACCGACCCTCCTACAATGAGCAGTTCTTC. Residues: CSARDNRPSYNEQFF. V is TRBV20-1 and J is TRBJ2-1; D is unclear. V was shortened by 0 bases and J by 0 bases, with 9 bases between the two germline ends. This CDR3 contains 15 residues. Germline CDR1 is DFQATT and CDR2 is SNEGSKA (reference sequence).

This clonotype was seen at least ten times. The chain couples TRBV20-1 to TRBJ2-2, with 7 bases matching TRBD1. Germline loops: CDR1 DFQATT, CDR2 SNEGSKA (reference sequence). The CDR3 has 16 residues. V lost 0 bases and J lost 2; bases outside the gene matches: 6. CDR3 DNA: TGCAGTGCTAGAGATAACAACAGGGGAAACACCGGGGAGCTGTTTTTT. Its protein is CSARDNNRGNTGELFF.

The genes are TRBV20-1 and TRBJ1-4, with D perhaps matching TRBD1 (5 bases). CDR1 DFQATT and CDR2 SNEGSKA come from the germline V gene (reference sequence). The germline V and J ends were trimmed by 3 bases and 3 bases, with 8 bases remaining between them. The CDR3 is 13 amino acids. The CDR3 sequence is CSARTGANEKLFF. CDR3 nucleotides: TGCAGTGCTAGGACGGGGGCTAATGAAAAACTGTTTTTT.

A word on this clonotype: A much larger clone sits a single nucleotide away, making a read error possible. The V call is TRBV14, the J call TRBJ2-7; D gene uncertain. Germline values: CDR1 SGHDN, CDR2 FVKESK. The CDR3 is 11 residues long. CDR3 coding DNA: TGTGCCAGCAGCCAAGTGGGCGAGCGGTACTTC. It encodes CASSQVGERYF.

Many counts were recorded for this clonotype. This chain links TRBV5-6 with TRBJ2-3, with 13 bases fitting TRBD2. Germline V lookup: CDR1 SGHDT, CDR2 YYEEEE. V trimming: 4 bases; J trimming: 3 bases; junction bases outside the gene matches: 8. The CDR3 consists of 17 residues. The CDR3 protein is CASSTMTSGGWTDTQYF. CDR3 bases: TGTGCCAGCAGCACAATGACTAGCGGGGGGTGGACAGATACGCAGTATTTT.

This clonotype has a count of ten or more. The chain couples TRBV12-3 or TRBV12-4 to TRBJ2-7, with D tentatively TRBD1 (5 bases). V lost 2 bases and J lost 7, with 12 bases in between. The CDR3 has 13 amino acids. The CDR3 nucleotides are TGTGCCAGCAGTTTAATTCAGGGATTAGAGCAGTACTTC. Encoded protein: CASSLIQGLEQYF.

This clonotype has at least ten counts. V and J are TRBV7-2 and TRBJ2-2; 7 bases map to TRBD1. Germline V gene sequence: CDR1 SGHTA, CDR2 FQGNSA. This CDR3 region has 17 residues. V gave up 5 bases and J gave up 5 bases; unmatched junction bases: 14. CDR3 in amino acids: CASSARNRGSETGELFF. CDR3 DNA sequence: TGTGCCAGCAGCGCGAGAAACAGGGGTTCGGAAACCGGGGAGCTGTTTTTT.

In this sample, this clonotype turned up a few times. V and J are TRBV6-2 or TRBV6-3 and TRBJ2-5; TRBD2 agrees at 12 bases. Unmatched junction bases numbered 4, after V lost 10 bases and J lost 1 base. Germline V gene sequence: CDR1 MNHEY, CDR2 SVGEGT. The CDR3 is 14 amino acids. As DNA, the CDR3 is TGTGCCATCGCGACTAGCGGGGGCCAAGAGACCCAGTACTTC. It specifies CAIATSGGQETQYF.

This clonotype was recorded many times. The chain recombines TRBV7-3 with TRBJ2-1, with a tentative D call TRBD1 (5 bases). V lost 6 bases and J lost 9, with 12 bases in between. This CDR3 has 12 amino acids. Germline CDR1 SGHTA, CDR2 FQGTGA. The CDR3 sequence: CASSQGVGEQFF. CDR3 DNA: TGTGCCAGCAGTCAAGGGGTGGGTGAGCAGTTCTTC. The whole variable domain, remainder taken from reference TRBV7-3 and TRBJ2-1, is GAGVSQTPSNKVTEKGKYVELRCDPISGHTALYWYRQSLGQGPEFLIYFQGTGAADDSGLPNDRFFAVRPEGSVSTLKIQRTERGDSAVYLCASSQGVGEQFFGPGTRLTVL.

This clonotype was seen at least ten times. The chain couples TRBV29-1 to TRBJ2-3, with 8 positions matching TRBD1. V lost 6 bases to trimming and J lost 1 base; unmatched junction nucleotides: 6. There are 14 residues in the CDR3. The germline V gene encodes CDR1 SQVTM and CDR2 ANQGSEA. The CDR3 sequence: CSVGQDRGTDTQYF. The DNA of the CDR3 is TGCAGCGTGGGGCAGGACAGGGGCACAGATACGCAGTATTTT.

This clonotype was detected ten times or more. This rearrangement joins TRBV2 to TRBJ1-1; TRBD1 matches at 9 bases. The CDR3 totals 16 residues. Unmatched junction bases numbered 6, after V lost 4 bases and J lost 0 bases. CDR1 is SNHLY, CDR2 FYNNEI, per germline. CDR3 amino acids: CASSGGTGMLNTEAFF. The DNA for the CDR3 is TGTGCCAGCAGTGGAGGGACAGGGATGCTGAACACTGAAGCTTTCTTT. Together with reference TRBV2 and TRBJ1-1, the CDR3 gives the full variable domain: EPEVTQTPSHQVTQMGQEVILRCVPISNHLYFYWYRQILGQKVEFLVSFYNNEISEKSEIFDDQFSVERPDGSNFTLKIRSTKLEDSAMYFCASSGGTGMLNTEAFFGQGTRLTVV.

This clonotype was found many times. The rearrangement joins TRBV5-1 to TRBJ1-1; D remains ambiguous. V was trimmed by 4 bases and J by 5 bases, leaving 6 bases between them. Germline values: CDR1 SGHRS, CDR2 YFSETQ. The CDR3 loop spans 11 amino acids. The CDR3 is CASSTATEAFF. The CDR3 DNA follows: TGCGCCAGCAGCACGGCAACTGAAGCTTTCTTT.